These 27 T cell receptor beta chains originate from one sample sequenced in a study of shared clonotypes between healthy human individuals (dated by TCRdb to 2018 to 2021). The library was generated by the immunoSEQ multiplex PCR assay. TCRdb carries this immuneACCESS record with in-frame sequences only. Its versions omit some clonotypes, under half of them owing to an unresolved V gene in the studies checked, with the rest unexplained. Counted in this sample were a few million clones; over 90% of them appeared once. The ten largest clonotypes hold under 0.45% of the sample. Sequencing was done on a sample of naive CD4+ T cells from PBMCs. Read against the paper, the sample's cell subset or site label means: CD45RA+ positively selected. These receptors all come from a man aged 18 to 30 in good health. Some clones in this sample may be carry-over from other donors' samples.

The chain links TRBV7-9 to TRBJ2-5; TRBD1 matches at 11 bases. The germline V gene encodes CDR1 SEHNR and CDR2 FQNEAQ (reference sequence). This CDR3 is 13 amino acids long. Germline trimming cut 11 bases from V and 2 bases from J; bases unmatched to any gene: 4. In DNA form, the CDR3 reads TGTGCCGGCGGGACAGGGGGACAAGAGACCCAGTACTTC. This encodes CAGGTGGQETQYF.

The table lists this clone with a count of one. In DNA form, the CDR3 reads TGTGCCAGCAGCTTAACGCCAGGGTCGAACACTGAAGCTTTCTTT. Its translation is CASSLTPGSNTEAFF. The V and J genes are TRBV7-3 and TRBJ1-1; weak D call: TRBD1 (5 bases). Trimming cost V 0 bases and J 1 base, with 9 bases left between them. CDR1 SGHTA and CDR2 FQGTGA come from the germline V gene. The CDR3 is 15 amino acids.

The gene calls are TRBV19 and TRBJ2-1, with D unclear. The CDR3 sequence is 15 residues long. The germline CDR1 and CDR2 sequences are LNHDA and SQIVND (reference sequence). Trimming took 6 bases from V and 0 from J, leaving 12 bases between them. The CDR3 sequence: CASRKHGASYNEQFF. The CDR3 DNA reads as TGTGCCAGTAGGAAACATGGCGCCTCCTACAATGAGCAGTTCTTC.

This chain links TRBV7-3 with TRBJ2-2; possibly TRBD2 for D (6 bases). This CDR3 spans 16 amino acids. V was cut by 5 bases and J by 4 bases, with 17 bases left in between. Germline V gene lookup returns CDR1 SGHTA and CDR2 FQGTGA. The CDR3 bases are TGTGCCAGCAGCCTCACGGACGGGAGCTCCACCGGGGAGCTGTTTTTT. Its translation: CASSLTDGSSTGELFF.

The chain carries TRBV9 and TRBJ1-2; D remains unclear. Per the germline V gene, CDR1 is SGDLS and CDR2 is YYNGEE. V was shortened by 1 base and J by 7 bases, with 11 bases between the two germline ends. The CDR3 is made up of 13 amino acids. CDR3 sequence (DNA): TGTGCCAGCAGCGTAAAGGGCGGCGGTGGCTACACCTTC. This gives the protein CASSVKGGGGYTF.

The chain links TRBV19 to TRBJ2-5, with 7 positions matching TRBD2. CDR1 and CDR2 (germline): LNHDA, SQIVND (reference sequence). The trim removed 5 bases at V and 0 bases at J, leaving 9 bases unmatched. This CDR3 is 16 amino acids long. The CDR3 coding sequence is TGTGCCAGTAGTGGGCGGGAGAGAGGGTACCAAGAGACCCAGTACTTC. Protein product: CASSGRERGYQETQYF.

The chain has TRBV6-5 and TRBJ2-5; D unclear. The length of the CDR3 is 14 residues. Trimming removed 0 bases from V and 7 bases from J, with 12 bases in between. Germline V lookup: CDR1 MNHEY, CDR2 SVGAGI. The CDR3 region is CASSYSPLSGTQYF. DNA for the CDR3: TGTGCCAGCAGTTACTCCCCCTTGTCGGGGACCCAGTACTTC.

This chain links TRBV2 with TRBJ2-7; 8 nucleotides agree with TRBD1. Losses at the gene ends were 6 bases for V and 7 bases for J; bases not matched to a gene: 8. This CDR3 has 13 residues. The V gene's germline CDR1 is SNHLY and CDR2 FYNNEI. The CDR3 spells CASSLTGAVEQYF. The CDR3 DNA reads TGTGCCAGCAGCTTGACAGGGGCAGTAGAGCAGTACTTC.

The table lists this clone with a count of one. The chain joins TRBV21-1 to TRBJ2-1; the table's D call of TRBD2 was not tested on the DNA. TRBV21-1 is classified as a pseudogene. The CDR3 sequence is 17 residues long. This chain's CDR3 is CASSKLKLAGGPYEQFF. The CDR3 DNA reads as TGTGCCAGCAGCAAACTTAAACTGGCGGGAGGGCCCTATGAGCAGTTCTTC.

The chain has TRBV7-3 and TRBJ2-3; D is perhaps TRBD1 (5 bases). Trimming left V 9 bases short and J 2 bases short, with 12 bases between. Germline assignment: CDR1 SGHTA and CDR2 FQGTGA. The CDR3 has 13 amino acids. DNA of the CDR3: TGTGCCAGTTCAGGGAATGACACAGATACGCAGTATTTT. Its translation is CASSGNDTDTQYF.

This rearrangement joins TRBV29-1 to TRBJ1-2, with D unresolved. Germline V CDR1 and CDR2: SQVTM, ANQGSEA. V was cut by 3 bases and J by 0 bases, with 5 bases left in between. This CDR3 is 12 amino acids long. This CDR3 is CSVDVSNYGYTF. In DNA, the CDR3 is TGCAGCGTTGACGTCTCTAACTATGGCTACACCTTC.

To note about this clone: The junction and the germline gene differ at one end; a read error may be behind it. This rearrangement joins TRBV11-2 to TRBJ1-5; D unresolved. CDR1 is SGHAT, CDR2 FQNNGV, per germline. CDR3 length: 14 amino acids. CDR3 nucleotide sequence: TGTGCCAGCAGCTATGCCCCGAGTGGGCAGCCCCAACATTTT. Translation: CASSYAPSGQPQHF.

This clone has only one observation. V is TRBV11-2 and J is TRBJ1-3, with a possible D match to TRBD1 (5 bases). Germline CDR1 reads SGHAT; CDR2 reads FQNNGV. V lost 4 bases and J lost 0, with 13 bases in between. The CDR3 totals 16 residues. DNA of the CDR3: TGTGCCAGCAGCTACGGGACCCCGCACTCTGGAAACACCATATATTTT. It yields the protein CASSYGTPHSGNTIYF.

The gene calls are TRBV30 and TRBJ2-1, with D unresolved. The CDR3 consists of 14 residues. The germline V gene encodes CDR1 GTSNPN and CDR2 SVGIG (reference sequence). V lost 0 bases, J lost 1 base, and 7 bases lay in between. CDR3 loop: CAWSVRPSYNEQFF. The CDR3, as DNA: TGTGCCTGGAGTGTACGCCCTTCCTACAATGAGCAGTTCTTC.

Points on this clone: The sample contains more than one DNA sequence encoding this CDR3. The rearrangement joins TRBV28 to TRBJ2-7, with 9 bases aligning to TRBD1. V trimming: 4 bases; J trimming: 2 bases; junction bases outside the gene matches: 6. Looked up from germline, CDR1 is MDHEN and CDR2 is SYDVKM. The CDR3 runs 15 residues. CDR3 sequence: CASSSTGTGTYEQYF. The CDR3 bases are TGTGCCAGCAGTTCAACCGGGACAGGGACCTACGAGCAGTACTTC.

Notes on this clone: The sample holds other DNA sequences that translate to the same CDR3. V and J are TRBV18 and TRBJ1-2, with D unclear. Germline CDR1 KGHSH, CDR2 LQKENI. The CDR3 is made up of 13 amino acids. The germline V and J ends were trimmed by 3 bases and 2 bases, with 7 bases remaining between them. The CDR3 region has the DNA TGTGCCAGCTCACCGGGAGGGAACTATGGCTACACCTTC. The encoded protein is CASSPGGNYGYTF.

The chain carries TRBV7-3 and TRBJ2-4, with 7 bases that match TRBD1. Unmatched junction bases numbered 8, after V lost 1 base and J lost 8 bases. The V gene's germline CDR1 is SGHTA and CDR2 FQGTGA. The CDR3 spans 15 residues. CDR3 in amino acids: CASSLRGFDRDIQYF. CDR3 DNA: TGTGCCAGCAGCTTAAGGGGGTTTGACAGGGACATTCAGTACTTC.

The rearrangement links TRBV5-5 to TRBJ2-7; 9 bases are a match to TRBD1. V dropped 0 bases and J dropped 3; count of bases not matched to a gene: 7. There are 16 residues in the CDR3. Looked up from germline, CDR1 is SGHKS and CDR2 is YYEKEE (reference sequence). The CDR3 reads CASSLGDGTGYYEQYF. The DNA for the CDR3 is TGTGCCAGCAGCTTGGGGGACGGGACAGGGTACTACGAGCAGTACTTC.

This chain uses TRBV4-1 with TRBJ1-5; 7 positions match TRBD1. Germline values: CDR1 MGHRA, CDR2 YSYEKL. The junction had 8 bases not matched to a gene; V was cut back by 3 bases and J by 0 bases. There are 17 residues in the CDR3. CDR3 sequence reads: CASSQRTGAASNQPQHF. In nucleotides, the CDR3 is TGCGCCAGCAGCCAGAGAACAGGGGCTGCTAGCAATCAGCCCCAGCATTTT.

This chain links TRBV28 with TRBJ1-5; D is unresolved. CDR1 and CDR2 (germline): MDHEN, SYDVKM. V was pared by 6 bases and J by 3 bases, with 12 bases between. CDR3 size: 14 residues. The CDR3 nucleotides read TGTGCCAGCAGACCCGCATCGTTCAATCAGCCCCAGCATTTT. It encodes CASRPASFNQPQHF.

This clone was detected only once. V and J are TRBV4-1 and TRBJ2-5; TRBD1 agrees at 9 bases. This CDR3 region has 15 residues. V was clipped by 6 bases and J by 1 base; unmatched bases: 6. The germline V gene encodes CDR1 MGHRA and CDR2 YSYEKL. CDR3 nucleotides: TGCGCCAGCAGTCTGACAGGGGGGTTCCAAGAGACCCAGTACTTC. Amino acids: CASSLTGGFQETQYF.

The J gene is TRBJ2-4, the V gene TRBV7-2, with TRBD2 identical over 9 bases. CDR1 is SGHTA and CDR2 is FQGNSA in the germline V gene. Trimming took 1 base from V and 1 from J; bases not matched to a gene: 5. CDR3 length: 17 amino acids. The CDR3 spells CASSLVSGSGAKNIQYF. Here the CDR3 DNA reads TGTGCCAGCAGCTTAGTTAGCGGGAGTGGGGCCAAAAACATTCAGTACTTC.

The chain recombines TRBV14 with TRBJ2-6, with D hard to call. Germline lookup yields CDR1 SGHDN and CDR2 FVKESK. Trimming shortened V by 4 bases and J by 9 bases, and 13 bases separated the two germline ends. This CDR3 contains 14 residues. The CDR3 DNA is TGTGCCAGCAGCCCCACCCCCCTTAGCAACGTCCTGACTTTC. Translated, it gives CASSPTPLSNVLTF.

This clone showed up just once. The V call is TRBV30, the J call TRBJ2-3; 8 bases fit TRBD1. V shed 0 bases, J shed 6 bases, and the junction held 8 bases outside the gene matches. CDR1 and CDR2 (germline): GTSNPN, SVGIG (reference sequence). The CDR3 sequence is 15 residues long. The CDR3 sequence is CAWSVGQGFGDTQYF. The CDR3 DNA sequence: TGTGCCTGGAGTGTTGGACAGGGTTTTGGTGATACGCAGTATTTT.

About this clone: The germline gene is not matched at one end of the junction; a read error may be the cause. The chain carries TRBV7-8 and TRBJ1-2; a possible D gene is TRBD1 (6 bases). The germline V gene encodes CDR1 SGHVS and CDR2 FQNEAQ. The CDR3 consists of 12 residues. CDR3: CASSLVGGPGDF. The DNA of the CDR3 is TGTGCCAGCAGCTTAGTCGGGGGGCCTGGGGACTTC.

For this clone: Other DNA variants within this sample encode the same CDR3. CDR3 loop: CASSLVSGAYNEQFF. Written as DNA, the CDR3 is TGCGCCAGCAGCTTGGTTAGCGGGGCCTACAATGAGCAGTTCTTC. The rearrangement joins TRBV5-1 to TRBJ2-1; 8 bases are a match to TRBD2. With V trimmed by 0 bases and J by 2 bases, 1 base remained unmatched. CDR1 is SGHRS and CDR2 is YFSETQ in the germline V gene. The CDR3 runs to 15 residues. Looking up the rest from reference TRBV5-1 and TRBJ2-1 gives the full variable domain: KAGVTQTPRYLIKTRGQQVTLSCSPISGHRSVSWYQQTPGQGLQFLFEYFSETQRNKGNFPGRFSGRQFSNSRSEMNVSTLELGDSALYLCASSLVSGAYNEQFFGPGTRLTVL.

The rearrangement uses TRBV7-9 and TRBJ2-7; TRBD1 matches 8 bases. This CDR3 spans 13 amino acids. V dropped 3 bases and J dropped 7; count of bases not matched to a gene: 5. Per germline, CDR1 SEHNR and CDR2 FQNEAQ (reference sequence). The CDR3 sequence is CASSFQGAGEQYF. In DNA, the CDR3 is TGTGCCAGCAGCTTTCAGGGGGCAGGGGAGCAGTACTTC.